The 14 T cell receptor beta chains listed next were all sequenced from one sample in a study of T cells in Graves' hyperthyroidism and ophthalmopathy. RNA transcripts gave rise to amplified TCR beta CDR3 regions. The TCR CDR3 first-round RT-PCR relied on the HTBI primer set. Via MiXCR, TCRdb re-called the multiplex PCR reads, giving one row per CDR3 protein. This sample has about 360,000 distinct CDR3 sequences, with about 12% found just once. The sequencing input was blood. The receptors were gathered from a woman in her late teens or twenties with Graves' hyperthyroidism.

Ten or more counts support this clonotype. V gene TRBV28 combines with J gene TRBJ1-5; D is ambiguous. Trimming removed 6 bases from V and 3 bases from J, with 27 bases in between. Germline lookup yields CDR1 MDHEN and CDR2 SYDVKM. This CDR3 is built from 19 residues. The CDR3 DNA reads TGTGCCAGCAGCCCGAAAAACCCCTTTATTATCCCTCTCAATCAGCCCCAGCATTTT. Translating gives CASSPKNPFIIPLNQPQHF.

This clonotype appeared once. The chain couples TRBV11-2 to TRBJ1-2; perhaps TRBD1 as D (5 bases). There are 13 residues in the CDR3. The germline V gene encodes CDR1 SGHAT and CDR2 FQNNGV. With 6 bases removed from V and 7 bases from J, the gap between germline ends came to 15 bases. CDR3 region: CASSRTGLAGYTF. In DNA, the CDR3 is TGTGCCAGCAGTCGCACAGGTCTCGCTGGCTACACCTTC.

This clonotype was observed at least ten times. This rearrangement joins TRBV5-1 to TRBJ1-1; unclear D gene. This CDR3 region has 13 residues. V lost 5 bases to trimming and J lost 1 base, with 9 bases between them. Germline V CDR1 and CDR2: SGHRS, YFSETQ. CDR3 sequence: CASSREKNTEAFF. As DNA, the CDR3 is TGCGCCAGCAGTAGAGAGAAGAACACTGAAGCTTTCTTT.

This clonotype was recorded many times. CDR3 loop: CASTLAGTDTQYF. In DNA form, the CDR3 reads TGTGCCAGCACGCTAGCGGGCACAGATACGCAGTATTTT. The chain has TRBV28 and TRBJ2-3; TRBD2 aligns across 7 bases. The CDR3 loop spans 13 amino acids. CDR1 MDHEN and CDR2 SYDVKM come from the germline V gene. The junction had 2 bases not matched to a gene; V was cut back by 7 bases and J by 1 base. The variable domain in full, with the rest retrieved from reference TRBV28 and TRBJ2-3, is DVKVTQSSRYLVKRTGEKVFLECVQDMDHENMFWYRQDPGLGLRLIYFSYDVKMKEKGDIPEGYSVSREKKERFSLILESASTNQTSMYLCASTLAGTDTQYFGPGTRLTVL.

This clonotype was found many times. The CDR3 spells CASRQGLASRGELFF. Written as DNA, the CDR3 is TGTGCCAGCAGGCAGGGACTAGCTTCCAGGGGGGAGCTGTTTTTT. The chain carries TRBV11-1 and TRBJ2-2; TRBD2 matches at 9 bases. The CDR3 is 15 residues long. Unmatched junction bases numbered 10, after V lost 6 bases and J lost 8 bases. Germline V CDR1 and CDR2: SGHAT, FQDESV (reference sequence).

The rearrangement uses TRBV2 and TRBJ2-2; D not certain. The CDR3 totals 14 residues. CDR1 is SNHLY, CDR2 FYNNEI, per germline. Trimming removed 2 bases from V and 4 bases from J, with 8 bases in between. This chain's CDR3 is CASSELAGTGELFF. The CDR3 DNA sequence: TGTGCCAGCAGTGAACTTGCCGGCACCGGGGAGCTGTTTTTT.

The chain recombines TRBV11-3 with TRBJ1-1, with D unclear. V lost 4 bases, J lost 3 bases, and 9 bases lay in between. The CDR3 is 13 residues long. Germline loops: CDR1 SGHNT, CDR2 YENEEA. This CDR3 is CASSSVADTEAFF. The CDR3 DNA reads TGTGCCAGCAGCTCAGTAGCGGACACTGAAGCTTTCTTT.

This clonotype has at least ten counts. The chain carries TRBV19 and TRBJ1-1; D is perhaps TRBD1 (5 bases). V lost 0 bases to trimming and J lost 1 base, with 9 bases between them. This CDR3 has 15 residues. The germline V gene has CDR1 LNHDA and CDR2 SQIVND (reference sequence). This chain's CDR3 is CASSIEEGPNTEAFF. As DNA, the CDR3 is TGTGCCAGTAGTATAGAAGAGGGACCGAACACTGAAGCTTTCTTT.

A few counts support this clonotype. The chain couples TRBV29-1 to TRBJ2-2, with TRBD1 matching over 8 bases. The CDR3 contains 14 residues. Germline values: CDR1 SQVTM, CDR2 ANQGSEA. J gave up 6 bases and V 6 bases, and 9 bases lay outside the gene matches. CDR3 in DNA: TGCAGCGTGAGGAGGACAGGGATCCCCGGGGAGCTGTTTTTT. Protein product: CSVRRTGIPGELFF.

This clonotype appeared a few times. The chain employs TRBV2 and TRBJ1-3; D gene uncertain. This CDR3 contains 14 residues. The germline V and J ends were trimmed by 8 bases and 0 bases, with 11 bases remaining between them. The germline V gene has CDR1 SNHLY and CDR2 FYNNEI. DNA for the CDR3: TGTGCCAGCCAAGTCGGGCACTCTGGAAACACCATATATTTT. This encodes CASQVGHSGNTIYF.

V usage is TRBV20-1 and J usage is TRBJ1-5; perhaps TRBD1 as D (5 bases). V dropped 1 base and J dropped 3 bases, with 13 bases sitting between them. Per germline, CDR1 DFQATT and CDR2 SNEGSKA (reference sequence). The CDR3 totals 15 residues. The CDR3 DNA reads TGCAGTGCTAGAGGTCGCGGCAGGGACAATCAGCCCCAGCATTTT. It encodes CSARGRGRDNQPQHF.

This clonotype occurred a few times. The chain uses TRBV12-3 or TRBV12-4 and TRBJ2-2, with no clear D. V lost 3 bases and J lost 1, with 9 bases in between. The CDR3 runs 15 residues. CDR3 in amino acids: CASSLRQENTGELFF. As DNA, the CDR3 is TGTGCCAGCAGTTTGAGGCAGGAGAACACCGGGGAGCTGTTTTTT.

To note about this clonotype: A junction boundary mismatches the germline segment, possibly from a read error. The chain carries TRBV13 and TRBJ2-1; D not certain. This CDR3 region has 15 residues. Germline assignment: CDR1 PRHDT and CDR2 FYEKMQ (reference sequence). CDR3 amino acids: CASGLGPGSYNEQFF. Here the CDR3 DNA reads TGTGCCAGCGGCTTAGGCCCAGGCTCCTACAATGAGCAGTTCTTC.

The table lists this clonotype with a few counts. Relative to the germline gene, one junction end is altered; a read error may explain this. The chain couples TRBV27 to TRBJ2-7, with TRBD2 as a possible D gene (5 bases). The CDR3 runs to 13 residues. Germline loops: CDR1 MNHEY, CDR2 SMNVEV (reference sequence). The CDR3 DNA follows: TGTGCCAGCAGCCTGGGGAGTAGCTACGAGCGGTACTTC. Residues: CASSLGSSYERYF.